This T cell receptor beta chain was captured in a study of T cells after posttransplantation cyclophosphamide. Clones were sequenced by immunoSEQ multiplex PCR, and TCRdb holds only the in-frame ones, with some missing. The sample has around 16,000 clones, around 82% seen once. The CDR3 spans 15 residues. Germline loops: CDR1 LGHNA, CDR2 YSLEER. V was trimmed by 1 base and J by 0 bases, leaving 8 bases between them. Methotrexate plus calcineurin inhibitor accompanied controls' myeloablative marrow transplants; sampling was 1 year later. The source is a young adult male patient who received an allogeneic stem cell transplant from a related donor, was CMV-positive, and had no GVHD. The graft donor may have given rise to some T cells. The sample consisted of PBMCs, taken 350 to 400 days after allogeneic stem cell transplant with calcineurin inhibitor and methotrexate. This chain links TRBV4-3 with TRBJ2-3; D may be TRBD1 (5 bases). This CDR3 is CASSQADTSTDTQYF. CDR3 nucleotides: TGCGCCAGCAGCCAAGCGGACACAAGCACAGATACGCAGTATTTT.